The present TCR beta chain was sequenced within a study of CD8 T cells in ankylosing spondylitis. Study results and limitations: Some of the motif variants had earlier been found in reactive arthritis patients' fluid and blood. The study identified a TCR beta motif of 7 or 8 highly homologous variants that appeared characteristic of ankylosing spondylitis blood.

Trimming stripped 4 bases from V and 5 bases from J, with 12 bases between. Germline CDR1 and CDR2: SGDLS and YYNGEE. The CDR3 extends over 13 amino acids. Regarding this clonotype: Its antigen is not identified.

TCRdb passed the 5' RACE reads through MiXCR, listing each CDR3 protein once. The table lists about 160,000 distinct CDR3 sequences, 9.8% of them singletons. V usage is TRBV9 and J usage is TRBJ2-5; D perhaps matches TRBD2 (5 bases). The TCR was taken from a female donor with ankylosing spondylitis or in good health (not recorded which). Source material: blood, either unsorted or a sorted T cell fraction (not recorded which). This chain's CDR3 is CASSMTNVETQYF. CDR3 DNA: TGTGCCAGCAGCATGACTAATGTGGAGACCCAGTACTTC.